This note documents a single T cell receptor beta chain sequence. The antigen remains undetermined. Naive CD8 cells were CD45RO-negative, positively selected for CCR7, excluding terminally differentiated effector memory CD45RA+ cells. TCRdb keeps only in-frame clones here, not all; method: immunoSEQ multiplex PCR. The sample has about 2 million clones; 85% to 95% are singletons. These data originate in a study of shared clonotypes between healthy human individuals. Study-wide results and limits: Exclusively blood specimens were collected; tissue repertoires likely differ. It was anticipated that sequencing depth would influence how many clonotypes donors shared.

Sequencing used naive CD8+ T cells sorted from blood. The source of this sequence is a man aged 18 to 29 in good health.

CDR3 coding DNA: TGTGCCAGCAGCCAACCGGGGCTTGAGGACACTGAAGCTTTCTTT. Protein: CASSQPGLEDTEAFF. The chain joins TRBV7-9 to TRBJ1-1; a weak D match, TRBD1 (5 bases). V was shortened by 5 bases and J by 3 bases, with 16 bases between the two germline ends. Germline CDR1 is SEHNR and CDR2 is FQNEAQ (reference sequence). The CDR3 runs to 15 residues.